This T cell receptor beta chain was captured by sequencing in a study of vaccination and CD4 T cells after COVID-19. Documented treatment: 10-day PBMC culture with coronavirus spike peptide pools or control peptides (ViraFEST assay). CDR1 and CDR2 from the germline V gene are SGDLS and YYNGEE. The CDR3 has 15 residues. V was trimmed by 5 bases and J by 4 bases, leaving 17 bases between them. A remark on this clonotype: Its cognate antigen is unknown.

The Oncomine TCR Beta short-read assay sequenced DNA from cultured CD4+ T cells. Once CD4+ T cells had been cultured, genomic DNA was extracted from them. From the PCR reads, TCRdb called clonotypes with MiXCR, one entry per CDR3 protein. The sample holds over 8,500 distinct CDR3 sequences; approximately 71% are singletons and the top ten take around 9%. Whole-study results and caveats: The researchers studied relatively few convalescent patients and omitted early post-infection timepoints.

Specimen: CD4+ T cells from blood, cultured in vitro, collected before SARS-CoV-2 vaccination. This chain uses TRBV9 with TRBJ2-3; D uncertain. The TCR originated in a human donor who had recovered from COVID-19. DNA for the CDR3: TGTGCCAGCAGTGGACGGTACCTCCCCCCAGATACGCAGTATTTT. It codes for CASSGRYLPPDTQYF.